Below, 25 T cell receptor beta chains from the same sample are listed, as sequenced in a study of cytomegalovirus exposure and HLA in healthy donors. PCR was performed using 60 Vbeta and 13 Jbeta primers. Data came from immunoSEQ multiplex PCR; TCRdb stores just in-frame clones and leaves some out. The sample includes about 140,000 clones, about 78% seen only once; the top ten take roughly 2.8%. The sequencing sample was made of PBMCs. Receptor source: a male donor in good health and CMV-seronegative.

The chain has TRBV9 and TRBJ2-7; D might be TRBD2 (6 bases). CDR1 is SGDLS, CDR2 YYNGEE, per germline. The CDR3 length is 15 residues. V shed 6 bases and J shed 1 base, with 17 bases lying between them. The CDR3 sequence: CASNPFPGASYEQYF. DNA for the CDR3: TGTGCCAGCAACCCCTTCCCGGGAGCATCCTACGAGCAGTACTTC.

The V gene is TRBV19, the J gene TRBJ1-5, with D uncertain. The CDR3 extends over 14 amino acids. Per germline, CDR1 LNHDA and CDR2 SQIVND (reference sequence). The V and J ends lost 0 bases and 1 base respectively, with 4 bases between them. DNA of the CDR3: TGTGCCAGTAGTATAGATCTAAGCAATCAGCCCCAGCATTTT. Amino acid sequence: CASSIDLSNQPQHF.

The chain employs TRBV7-9 and TRBJ1-5; the D is unclear. The CDR3 totals 17 residues. V lost 1 base, J lost 4 bases, and 17 bases lay in between. Germline-derived CDR1 and CDR2 are SEHNR and FQNEAQ (reference sequence). DNA of the CDR3: TGTGCCAGCAGCTTAGTGTTAGACGGGAACTCTAATCAGCCCCAGCATTTT. This codes for CASSLVLDGNSNQPQHF. The full variable domain, completed using reference TRBV7-9 and TRBJ1-5, is DTGVSQNPRHKITKRGQNVTFRCDPISEHNRLYWYRQTLGQGPEFLTYFQNEAQLEKSRLLSDRFSAERPKGSFSTLEIQRTEQGDSAMYLCASSLVLDGNSNQPQHFGDGTRLSIL.

The genes are TRBV2 and TRBJ2-7; weak D call: TRBD2 (6 bases). V lost 2 bases and J 0 bases, leaving 17 bases between the germline ends. In germline, CDR1 is SNHLY, CDR2 FYNNEI. The CDR3 is 17 residues long. CDR3 region: CASSELGGGPNSYEQYF. In DNA form, the CDR3 reads TGTGCCAGCAGTGAATTGGGGGGTGGGCCTAACTCCTACGAGCAGTACTTC.

V is TRBV13 and J is TRBJ1-1, with D possibly being TRBD1 (6 bases). The CDR3 consists of 13 residues. Germline lookup yields CDR1 PRHDT and CDR2 FYEKMQ (reference sequence). V gave up 7 bases and J gave up 4 bases, with 13 bases separating them. In DNA, the CDR3 is TGTGCCAGCACCACACAGGGCGGCACTGAAGCTTTCTTT. Its translation: CASTTQGGTEAFF. Supplemented by reference TRBV13 and TRBJ1-1, the full variable domain reads AAGVIQSPRHLIKEKRETATLKCYPIPRHDTVYWYQQGPGQDPQFLISFYEKMQSDKGSIPDRFSAQQFSDYHSELNMSSLELGDSALYFCASTTQGGTEAFFGQGTRLTVV.

This clone came up once. CDR3 sequence reads: CASSTEFGYNEQFF. In nucleotides, the CDR3 is TGTGCCAGCAGTACCGAGTTCGGGTACAATGAGCAGTTCTTC. J is TRBJ2-1 and V is TRBV6-1; no clear D. V lost 5 bases to trimming and J lost 4 bases, with 12 bases between them. CDR3 length equals 14 residues. The germline V gene has CDR1 MNHNS and CDR2 SASEGT.

This chain links TRBV6-1 with TRBJ2-7, with a weak D call TRBD1 (6 bases). With 5 bases removed from V and 7 bases from J, the gap between germline ends came to 15 bases. Germline CDR1 MNHNS, CDR2 SASEGT. The CDR3 contains 13 residues. CDR3 residues: CASSLGHPGEQYF. CDR3 bases: TGTGCCAGCAGTTTGGGACACCCCGGGGAGCAGTACTTC.

The chain carries TRBV10-1 and TRBJ2-2; D is unclear. With 0 bases removed from V and 9 bases from J, the gap between germline ends came to 8 bases. Germline V gene sequence: CDR1 WNHNN, CDR2 SYGVQD (reference sequence). This CDR3 spans 13 amino acids. The CDR3 protein is CASSESVARELFF. The CDR3 DNA reads TGCGCCAGCAGTGAGTCTGTGGCCCGGGAGCTGTTTTTT.

The chain uses TRBV7-2 and TRBJ1-5, with D possibly TRBD1 on 5 matching bases. Trimming shortened V by 5 bases and J by 3 bases, and 17 bases separated the two germline ends. This CDR3 contains 16 residues. Germline V CDR1 and CDR2: SGHTA, FQGNSA. The CDR3 nucleotides are TGTGCCAGCAGCCAAACTGGGGGGTTCTCCAATCAGCCCCAGCATTTT. Amino acids: CASSQTGGFSNQPQHF.

V is TRBV7-8 and J is TRBJ1-1; 7 nucleotides align to TRBD1. V shed 0 bases, J shed 4 bases, and the junction held 5 bases outside the gene matches. The CDR3 covers 15 residues. Looked up from germline, CDR1 is SGHVS and CDR2 is FQNEAQ. The CDR3: CASSLARQGGTEAFF. CDR3 in DNA: TGTGCCAGCAGCTTAGCCCGACAGGGAGGCACTGAAGCTTTCTTT. Together with reference TRBV7-8 and TRBJ1-1, the CDR3 gives the full variable domain: GAGVSQSPRYKVAKRGQDVALRCDPISGHVSLFWYQQALGQGPEFLTYFQNEAQLDKSGLPSDRFFAERPEGSVSTLKIQRTQQEDSAVYLCASSLARQGGTEAFFGQGTRLTVV.

The genes are TRBV5-1 and TRBJ1-6; the D gene is possibly TRBD1 (5 bases). Trimming left V 4 bases short and J 10 bases short, with 18 bases between. The CDR3 has 15 residues. The germline V gene encodes CDR1 SGHRS and CDR2 YFSETQ. CDR3 amino acids: CASSPRGPPDSPLHF. The CDR3 nucleotides are TGCGCCAGCAGCCCTAGGGGTCCGCCCGACTCACCCCTCCACTTT.

The chain has TRBV18 and TRBJ2-3; D might be TRBD1 (5 bases). V was trimmed by 0 bases and J by 2 bases, leaving 15 bases between them. The CDR3 is 17 amino acids. In germline, CDR1 is KGHSH, CDR2 LQKENI. CDR3 in amino acids: CASSPPIPTRDTDTQYF. The DNA of the CDR3 is TGTGCCAGCTCACCACCTATACCGACCAGGGACACAGATACGCAGTATTTT. Supplemented by reference TRBV18 and TRBJ2-3, the full variable domain reads NAGVMQNPRHLVRRRGQEARLRCSPMKGHSHVYWYRQLPEEGLKFMVYLQKENIIDESGMPKERFSAEFPKEGPSILRIQQVVRGDSAAYFCASSPPIPTRDTDTQYFGPGTRLTVL.

V is TRBV5-6 and J is TRBJ2-7; the match to TRBD2 covers 10 bases. The J segment lost 4 bases and the V segment lost 3 bases, leaving 10 bases of the junction unmatched. CDR3 size: 16 residues. Germline V lookup: CDR1 SGHDT, CDR2 YYEEEE. This chain's CDR3 is CASSSTGASGSYEQYF. The CDR3 DNA sequence: TGTGCCAGCAGCTCTACTGGGGCTAGCGGGAGTTACGAGCAGTACTTC.

This clone has just one count. The rearrangement uses TRBV4-1 and TRBJ1-2, with D possibly TRBD1 on 6 matching bases. The germline V gene encodes CDR1 MGHRA and CDR2 YSYEKL. This CDR3 has 15 amino acids. Deletions cut 6 bases from V and 5 bases from J, with 19 bases between. As DNA, the CDR3 is TGCGCCAGCAGACTAGAACAGGGACGGGTTTATGGCTACACCTTC. It specifies CASRLEQGRVYGYTF.

The rearrangement links TRBV7-8 to TRBJ2-2; a possible D gene is TRBD2 (5 bases). Trimming pared 0 bases from V and 2 bases from J, leaving 7 bases between. Germline-derived CDR1 and CDR2 are SGHVS and FQNEAQ. CDR3 length: 15 residues. The CDR3: CASSLAGANTGELFF. CDR3 in DNA: TGTGCCAGCAGCTTAGCGGGAGCTAACACCGGGGAGCTGTTTTTT.

Of note for this clone: At one end, the junction sequence differs from germline, possibly due to a read error. Here the CDR3 DNA reads TGTGCCAGCGGCGTAGATGTAGGGGGAGAGACAGGGGGGAACTATGGCTACACCTTC. Translated: CASGVDVGGETGGNYGYTF. The rearrangement uses TRBV9 and TRBJ1-2; 9 positions match TRBD1. The germline gives CDR1 SGDLS, CDR2 YYNGEE. This CDR3 has 19 amino acids.

The chain carries TRBV4-3 and TRBJ2-4; TRBD2 agrees at 8 bases. CDR3 length equals 19 residues. After removal of 1 base from V and 0 bases from J, the junction contained 11 bases not matched to a gene. CDR1 and CDR2 (germline): LGHNA, YSLEER. Written as DNA, the CDR3 is TGCGCCAGCAGCCAAGCAAGCGGGGGCCCTTCCTTAGCCAAAAACATTCAGTACTTC. It encodes CASSQASGGPSLAKNIQYF.

The gene calls are TRBV27 and TRBJ2-7, with D possibly being TRBD2 (6 bases). Per the germline V gene, CDR1 is MNHEY and CDR2 is SMNVEV (reference sequence). V shed 5 bases and J shed 8 bases, with 19 bases lying between them. The CDR3 is 14 residues long. The CDR3 here is CASSGIRDGRKQYF. The CDR3 coding sequence is TGTGCCAGCAGTGGTATCAGGGACGGGAGAAAGCAGTACTTC.

V and J are TRBV15 and TRBJ1-3; D gene uncertain. Germline values: CDR1 LNHNV, CDR2 YYDKDF (reference sequence). Trimming took off 1 base at V and 2 bases at J, with 9 bases between the two ends. This CDR3 region has 15 residues. CDR3 in DNA: TGTGCCACCAGCAGAGGGGCAGCTCCTGGAAACACCATATATTTT. Translation gives CATSRGAAPGNTIYF.

This clone occurred once. The rearrangement links TRBV30 to TRBJ1-4; D is ambiguous. This CDR3 contains 12 residues. V was shortened by 2 bases and J by 10 bases, with 11 bases between the two germline ends. Germline CDR1 GTSNPN, CDR2 SVGIG (reference sequence). The CDR3 loop reads CAWSPWAGKLFF. CDR3 DNA sequence: TGTGCCTGGAGTCCATGGGCAGGAAAACTGTTTTTT.

This clone came up once. This rearrangement joins TRBV9 to TRBJ1-1; D is perhaps TRBD1 (5 bases). The CDR3 is 14 amino acids. V lost 3 bases and J 3 bases, leaving 12 bases between the germline ends. Germline CDR1 SGDLS, CDR2 YYNGEE. The CDR3 sequence: CASSAFPGDTEAFF. The CDR3 coding sequence is TGTGCCAGCAGCGCCTTCCCGGGGGACACTGAAGCTTTCTTT.

The chain is built from TRBV10-3 and TRBJ1-2; D is uncertain. Germline V gene sequence: CDR1 ENHRY, CDR2 SYGVKD. This CDR3 contains 14 residues. Trimming took 2 bases from V and 4 from J, leaving 11 bases between them. The CDR3 loop reads CAISEEVGSYGYTF. CDR3 sequence (DNA): TGTGCCATCAGTGAGGAGGTAGGGAGCTATGGCTACACCTTC.

The chain couples TRBV6-1 to TRBJ2-5, with TRBD2 matching over 9 bases. Germline CDR1 MNHNS, CDR2 SASEGT. This CDR3 has 16 residues. V lost 0 bases, J lost 5 bases, and 7 bases stayed unmatched. The CDR3 is CASSEAVIAGVETQYF. CDR3 nucleotides: TGTGCCAGCAGTGAAGCGGTAATAGCGGGAGTGGAGACCCAGTACTTC.

The chain carries TRBV6-1 and TRBJ1-1; unclear D gene. CDR1 MNHNS and CDR2 SASEGT come from the germline V gene. The CDR3 has 13 residues. Trimming took 0 bases from V and 4 from J, leaving 6 bases between them. This CDR3 reads CASSEAGSTEAFF. CDR3 nucleotides: TGTGCCAGCAGTGAAGCTGGTAGCACTGAAGCTTTCTTT.

This CDR3 is CASSYVGQGERGYTF. CDR3 in DNA: TGTGCCAGCAGCTACGTAGGACAGGGGGAACGAGGCTACACCTTC. This rearrangement joins TRBV6-5 to TRBJ1-2; 10 nucleotides match TRBD1. CDR3 length: 15 residues. The ends lost 6 bases at V and 8 bases at J; junction bases unmatched: 12. Germline CDR1 is MNHEY and CDR2 is SVGAGI.